Each of the 28 T cell receptor beta chains below was sequenced from the same sample in a study of T cells in Graves' hyperthyroidism and ophthalmopathy. TCR beta CDR3 regions were amplified from RNA. First-round RT-PCR targeting the TCR CDR3 was performed with the HTBI primer set. TCRdb fed the multiplex PCR reads into MiXCR, producing one record per CDR3 protein. Of roughly 560,000 distinct CDR3 sequences listed, about 14% are singletons. What was sequenced was blood. The receptors were sampled from a woman between 35 and 50 years old with Graves' ophthalmopathy.

V is TRBV3-1 and J is TRBJ1-3; 12 bases fit TRBD1. Germline lookup yields CDR1 LGHDT and CDR2 YNNKEL (reference sequence). The V and J ends lost 1 base and 2 bases, in that order; junction bases with no gene match: 3. This CDR3 spans 17 amino acids. The CDR3 protein is CASSQGGQGAAGNTIYF. CDR3 bases: TGTGCCAGCAGCCAAGGGGGACAGGGGGCGGCTGGAAACACCATATATTTT.

This chain joins TRBV13 and TRBJ2-2; no clear D. The germline CDR1 and CDR2 sequences are PRHDT and FYEKMQ (reference sequence). V lost 1 base to trimming and J lost 2 bases, with 8 bases between them. The CDR3 runs 15 residues. CDR3 residues: CASSLERKNTGELFF. The CDR3 DNA sequence: TGTGCCAGCAGCTTAGAACGGAAAAACACCGGGGAGCTGTTTTTT.

This clonotype has just a few counts. The V call is TRBV27, the J call TRBJ2-7; no reliable D call. V gave up 8 bases and J gave up 2 bases, with 16 bases separating them. The germline CDR1 and CDR2 sequences are MNHEY and SMNVEV (reference sequence). CDR3 length: 14 amino acids. The CDR3 sequence: CASQDTYNTYEQYF. The CDR3 nucleotides are TGTGCCAGCCAAGACACGTATAACACCTACGAGCAGTACTTC.

In its sample, this clonotype was seen many times. This may come from a read error, since a much larger clone is one base off. The V and J genes are TRBV28 and TRBJ2-5; the D gene is possibly TRBD2 (5 bases). V was cut by 6 bases and J by 5 bases, with 19 bases left in between. The CDR3 consists of 15 residues. Germline CDR1 MDHEN, CDR2 SYDVKM. CDR3 protein: CASSAAGPARETQYF. Here the CDR3 DNA reads TGTGCCAGCAGCGCGGCGGGTCCCGCCAGGGAGACCCAGTACTTC.

This clonotype was detected many times. The rearrangement links TRBV30 to TRBJ1-1, with 9 bases aligning to TRBD1. CDR1 is GTSNPN and CDR2 is SVGIG in the germline V gene (reference sequence). There are 12 residues in the CDR3. The trim removed 3 bases at V and 4 bases at J, leaving 0 bases unmatched. The CDR3 coding sequence is TGTGCCTGGAGGACAGGGGGCACTGAAGCTTTCTTT. Encoded protein: CAWRTGGTEAFF.

This clonotype has a count of ten or more. This sequence joins TRBV27 and TRBJ2-2, with D perhaps TRBD1 (6 bases). Trimming removed 5 bases at V and 5 bases at J, with 15 bases between. The CDR3 consists of 15 residues. Germline V CDR1 and CDR2: MNHEY, SMNVEV (reference sequence). CDR3 residues: CASSKGHGETGELFF. The CDR3, as DNA: TGTGCCAGCAGTAAGGGACATGGAGAAACCGGGGAGCTGTTTTTT.

The rearrangement links TRBV29-1 to TRBJ2-4; the match to TRBD2 covers 8 bases. Trimming took 5 bases from V and 2 from J; bases not matched to a gene: 2. Germline-derived CDR1 and CDR2 are SQVTM and ANQGSEA. This CDR3 has 13 amino acids. CDR3 sequence reads: CSVREGPKNIQYF. As DNA, the CDR3 is TGCAGCGTTCGGGAGGGGCCCAAAAACATTCAGTACTTC.

This clonotype was seen ten or more times. The chain is built from TRBV3-1 and TRBJ2-7; TRBD2 matches at 7 bases. The CDR3 is 14 amino acids. Per germline, CDR1 LGHDT and CDR2 YNNKEL (reference sequence). Trimming at V came to 1 base and at J to 5 bases, leaving 5 bases not matched to a gene. The CDR3 is CASSQGTSSDEQYF. The CDR3 nucleotides are TGTGCCAGCAGCCAAGGGACTAGTAGCGACGAGCAGTACTTC.

This clonotype has just a few counts. The chain couples TRBV30 to TRBJ2-7, with 7 nucleotides matching TRBD1. Germline CDR1 and CDR2: GTSNPN and SVGIG (reference sequence). Unmatched junction bases numbered 5, after V lost 3 bases and J lost 6 bases. The CDR3 length is 12 residues. The CDR3: CAWSPQGVEQYF. DNA of the CDR3: TGTGCCTGGAGCCCCCAGGGGGTCGAGCAGTACTTC.

The V and J genes are TRBV11-3 and TRBJ2-2; D is unresolved. Per germline, CDR1 SGHNT and CDR2 YENEEA. Trimming took 1 base from V and 6 from J, leaving 9 bases between them. The CDR3 loop spans 14 amino acids. The CDR3 coding sequence is TGTGCCAGCAGCTTAGGCCCAGTGGCCGGGGAGCTGTTTTTT. It yields the protein CASSLGPVAGELFF.

In this sample, this clonotype turned up many times. V is TRBV7-6 and J is TRBJ1-1; D is unresolved. The CDR3 extends over 14 amino acids. Germline lookup yields CDR1 SGHVS and CDR2 FNYEAQ. V shed 5 bases and J shed 0 bases, with 10 bases lying between them. The CDR3 coding sequence is TGTGCCAGCAGCCCTGACGGAATGAACACTGAAGCTTTCTTT. Translated, it gives CASSPDGMNTEAFF.

The rearrangement joins TRBV3-1 to TRBJ1-1; D uncertain. The CDR3 runs to 14 residues. The germline gives CDR1 LGHDT, CDR2 YNNKEL (reference sequence). V shed 3 bases and J shed 0 bases, with 8 bases lying between them. CDR3 loop: CASSHFGMNTEAFF. The CDR3 DNA sequence: TGTGCCAGCAGCCACTTCGGCATGAACACTGAAGCTTTCTTT.

Ten or more counts support this clonotype. This rearrangement joins TRBV7-2 to TRBJ2-7; D not certain. V gave up 3 bases and J gave up 2 bases, with 8 bases separating them. This CDR3 is 13 amino acids long. Germline loops: CDR1 SGHTA, CDR2 FQGNSA. CDR3 nucleotide sequence: TGTGCCAGCAGCTTTTTTGGGCCCTACGAGCAGTACTTC. Translation: CASSFFGPYEQYF.

This clonotype was recorded many times. The chain is built from TRBV13 and TRBJ2-4; D uncertain. The CDR3 is 17 amino acids. Per germline, CDR1 PRHDT and CDR2 FYEKMQ (reference sequence). V lost 5 bases and J lost 0, with 17 bases in between. CDR3 in DNA: TGTGCCAGCAGCGGTTACAGTGCCAACTTAGCCAAAAACATTCAGTACTTC. Amino acids: CASSGYSANLAKNIQYF.

This clonotype was found many times. The chain has TRBV6-1 and TRBJ1-5; no reliable D call. The CDR3 extends over 11 amino acids. Germline lookup yields CDR1 MNHNS and CDR2 SASEGT. V lost 5 bases and J 7 bases, leaving 6 bases between the germline ends. The CDR3 nucleotides read TGTGCCAGCAGTACGGGACAGCCCCAGCATTTT. It specifies CASSTGQPQHF.

This clonotype was picked up many times. The rearrangement uses TRBV19 and TRBJ2-7, with TRBD2 as a possible D gene (5 bases). CDR3 size: 14 residues. V was cut by 6 bases and J by 5 bases, with 17 bases left in between. Looked up from germline, CDR1 is LNHDA and CDR2 is SQIVND (reference sequence). CDR3 sequence: CASSSGGLLNEQYF. For the CDR3, the DNA is TGTGCCAGTAGCTCGGGCGGACTTTTAAACGAGCAGTACTTC.

As concerns this clonotype: This may be a read error: a much more frequent sequence differs by one nucleotide. J is TRBJ2-2 and V is TRBV20-1; D not certain. In germline, CDR1 is DFQATT, CDR2 SNEGSKA (reference sequence). The CDR3 extends over 11 amino acids. V lost 3 bases and J 4 bases, leaving 3 bases between the germline ends. The CDR3 bases are TGCAGTGCTAGCCGCACCGGGGAGCTGTTTTTT. This gives the protein CSASRTGELFF.

This clonotype was counted ten times or more. This chain links TRBV19 with TRBJ2-2; D tentatively reads TRBD1 or TRBD2 (5 bases each). The CDR3 extends over 14 amino acids. V was cut by 5 bases and J by 3 bases, with 10 bases left in between. CDR1 and CDR2 (germline): LNHDA, SQIVND (reference sequence). Here the CDR3 reads CASSSGPDTGELFF. Here the CDR3 DNA reads TGTGCCAGTAGTTCGGGACCGGACACCGGGGAGCTGTTTTTT.

This clonotype has ten or more counts. This chain uses TRBV28 with TRBJ1-2; D ambiguous. Germline CDR1 MDHEN, CDR2 SYDVKM. The CDR3 is 13 amino acids. The V end lost 2 bases, the J end lost 2 bases, and 6 bases lay between the germline ends. The DNA of the CDR3 is TGTGCCAGCAGTTTAACCCCGAACTATGGCTACACCTTC. It yields the protein CASSLTPNYGYTF.

This clonotype was picked up many times. The V and J genes are TRBV6-5 and TRBJ2-7; 7 positions match TRBD2. CDR3 length: 15 amino acids. Germline lookup yields CDR1 MNHEY and CDR2 SVGAGI. The V gene end was trimmed by 3 bases and the J gene end by 4 bases; junction bases not matched to a gene: 9. The DNA for the CDR3 is TGTGCCAGCAGTTATGACGACGGGGGGATGTACGAGCAGTACTTC. This codes for CASSYDDGGMYEQYF.

This clonotype was detected many times. This chain's CDR3 is CASSVSGERFYEQYF. The CDR3, as DNA: TGTGCCAGCAGCGTATCGGGGGAGCGCTTTTACGAGCAGTACTTC. The J gene is TRBJ2-7, the V gene TRBV9, with D perhaps TRBD2 (6 bases). Germline V gene lookup returns CDR1 SGDLS and CDR2 YYNGEE. V lost 1 base to trimming and J lost 4 bases, with 15 bases between them. CDR3 length equals 15 residues. The whole variable domain, remainder taken from reference TRBV9 and TRBJ2-7, is DSGVTQTPKHLITATGQRVTLRCSPRSGDLSVYWYQQSLDQGLQFLIQYYNGEERAKGNILERFSAQQFPDLHSELNLSSLELGDSALYFCASSVSGERFYEQYFGPGTRLTVT.

This clonotype was seen ten or more times. The J gene is TRBJ2-2, the V gene TRBV28; D not certain. The CDR3 totals 17 residues. Germline V gene data show CDR1 as MDHEN and CDR2 as SYDVKM. The ends were cut back, 5 bases at V and 0 bases at J, with 16 bases in the middle. The CDR3 protein is CASSTRRRPSNTGELFF. In DNA, the CDR3 is TGTGCCAGCAGTACGCGAAGAAGGCCCTCGAACACCGGGGAGCTGTTTTTT.

The CDR3 reads CASSLIPESSYEQYF. The CDR3 DNA reads TGTGCCAGCAGCTTAATTCCGGAGAGCTCCTACGAGCAGTACTTC. The chain combines TRBV7-9 with TRBJ2-7, with D unresolved. The V and J ends lost 2 bases and 0 bases respectively, with 11 bases between them. Per the germline V gene, CDR1 is SEHNR and CDR2 is FQNEAQ (reference sequence). This CDR3 has 15 amino acids.

This clonotype was seen repeatedly, ten times or more. The chain combines TRBV28 with TRBJ2-5, with no clear D. CDR1 is MDHEN, CDR2 SYDVKM, per germline. The ends were cut back, 10 bases at V and 5 bases at J, with 14 bases in the middle. CDR3 length equals 12 residues. The chain's CDR3 is CAILGNSETQYF. CDR3 sequence (DNA): TGTGCCATCCTTGGGAACAGTGAGACCCAGTACTTC.

This clonotype has at least ten counts. The rearrangement uses TRBV11-2 and TRBJ1-5; D gene uncertain. The CDR3 has 13 residues. From germline, CDR1 is SGHAT and CDR2 FQNNGV. The V end was cut by 5 bases, the J end by 3 bases, with 8 bases between. The CDR3, as DNA: TGTGCCAGCAGCCCGGACGACAATCAGCCCCAGCATTTT. Translation: CASSPDDNQPQHF.

This clonotype was counted at least ten times. This may come from a read error, since a much larger clone is one base off. This chain links TRBV27 with TRBJ2-7; D gene uncertain. V dropped 3 bases and J dropped 3 bases, with 15 bases sitting between them. From germline, CDR1 is MNHEY and CDR2 SMNVEV (reference sequence). This CDR3 region has 15 residues. This CDR3 is CASSLSGPSFYEQYF. The CDR3 DNA reads as TGTGCCAGCAGTTTGTCCGGACCGAGCTTCTACGAGCAGTACTTC.

The chain carries TRBV14 and TRBJ2-7, with 8 bases that match TRBD1. V gave up 3 bases and J gave up 5 bases; unmatched junction bases: 12. Germline V CDR1 and CDR2: SGHDN, FVKESK. The CDR3 totals 16 residues. The CDR3 spells CASSQIGQGRSHEQYF. In DNA, the CDR3 is TGTGCCAGCAGCCAGATCGGACAGGGAAGATCCCACGAGCAGTACTTC. Supplemented by reference TRBV14 and TRBJ2-7, the full variable domain reads EAGVTQFPSHSVIEKGQTVTLRCDPISGHDNLYWYRRVMGKEIKFLLHFVKESKQDESGMPNNRFLAERTGGTYSTLKVQPAELEDSGVYFCASSQIGQGRSHEQYFGPGTRLTVT.

The V call is TRBV10-1, the J call TRBJ2-1; D is undetermined. Germline values: CDR1 WNHNN, CDR2 SYGVQD (reference sequence). Between the trimmed V and J ends, which lost 2 bases and 7 bases, there was a span of 15 bases. This CDR3 has 15 amino acids. The CDR3 sequence is CASSENSGSGNEQFF. Here the CDR3 DNA reads TGCGCCAGCAGTGAGAATTCCGGGTCTGGGAATGAGCAGTTCTTC.